The 27 T cell receptor beta chains below all came from one sample that was sequenced in a study of T cell clonality in common variable immunodeficiency. Here immunoSEQ multiplex PCR was the method, and the copy in TCRdb shows in-frame clones only, minus some. The sample contains under 40,000 clones, none occurring once; about 1% lies in the top ten. Sequenced: peripheral blood mononuclear cells. The source of these receptors is a person aged 18 to 70 in good health.

This clone showed up many times. Read coverage stops 3 residues before the CDR3 terminus; the germline J gene supplies the remainder. The chain joins TRBV4-1 to TRBJ2-3, with 7 bases identical to TRBD2. This CDR3 is 17 amino acids long. CDR1 MGHRA and CDR2 YSYEKL come from the germline V gene. The V segment lost 3 bases and the J segment 6 bases; nucleotides outside the gene matches: 15. The chain's CDR3 is CASSHSTPRAGTDTQYF. The DNA read from the CDR3 is TGCGCCAGCAGCCATTCGACCCCTCGAGCGGGAACCGATACG.

Comment on this clone: With the read ending 3 residues before the CDR3 end, the germline J gene is used to fill in that end. This rearrangement joins TRBV7-9 to TRBJ1-2, with 7 bases identical to TRBD1. This CDR3 spans 13 amino acids. Per the germline V gene, CDR1 is SEHNR and CDR2 is FQNEAQ (reference sequence). The V gene end was trimmed by 6 bases and the J gene end by 2 bases; junction bases not matched to a gene: 3. CDR3 bases read: TGTGCCAGCAGGACACAGGGGAACTATGGC. This sequence encodes CASRTQGNYG. The whole CDR3 sequence is CASRTQGNYGYTF.

This clone was counted at least ten times. The CDR3 is cut off 3 residues early in the read; its end comes from the germline J gene. V and J are TRBV23-1 and TRBJ1-5, with a weak D call TRBD1 (5 bases). Being an ORF, TRBV23-1 has a function that is uncertain. This CDR3 has 13 amino acids. Trimming stripped 10 bases from V and 8 bases from J, with 18 bases between. The CDR3 bases that were read are TGCGCCAAAGGGGAGAGGACGAAGAAGCCC. Translating gives CAKGERTKKP. The CDR3 in full is CAKGERTKKPQHF.

This clone came up many times. The read falls 3 residues short of the CDR3 end, and the missing part is taken from the germline J gene. The V call is TRBV10-3, the J call TRBJ1-1; no clear D gene. V gave up 0 bases and J gave up 0 bases, with 5 bases separating them. The CDR3 totals 14 residues. Germline V lookup: CDR1 ENHRY, CDR2 SYGVKD. Here the CDR3 reads CAISESNMNTEAFF. The CDR3 bases that were read are TGTGCCATCAGTGAGTCGAACATGAACACTGAA.

This clone has ten or more counts. CDR3 DNA, as far as it was read: TGTGCCAGTAGTATAGGTAGCGGGATTTCTGGAAACACC. As protein: CASSIGSGISGNT. The CDR3, in full, reads CASSIGSGISGNTIYF. V and J are TRBV19 and TRBJ1-3; D is unresolved. Read coverage stops 3 residues before the CDR3 terminus; the germline J gene supplies the remainder. CDR3 length: 16 residues. CDR1 and CDR2 (germline): LNHDA, SQIVND (reference sequence). Deletions cut 1 base from V and 1 base from J, with 11 bases between.

This clone was recorded at least ten times. Sequencing ends 3 residues short of the CDR3 end; the germline J gene provides the rest. The chain links TRBV7-2 to TRBJ1-1, with TRBD1 as a possible D gene (6 bases). The CDR3 is made up of 15 amino acids. CDR1 is SGHTA and CDR2 is FQGNSA in the germline V gene. The germline V and J ends were trimmed by 4 bases and 1 base, with 13 bases remaining between them. The sequenced part of the CDR3 DNA is TGTGCCAGCAGCTGGGGGGGGACAAAGAACACTGAA. The encoded protein is CASSWGGTKNTE. Given in full, the CDR3 is CASSWGGTKNTEAFF.

This clone has at least ten counts. The read finishes 3 residues shy of the CDR3 end, and the germline J gene is used to complete it. The chain has TRBV20-1 and TRBJ1-2; D not certain. Germline assignment: CDR1 DFQATT and CDR2 SNEGSKA (reference sequence). This CDR3 comprises 15 residues. The CDR3 here is CSARKRSGLPGGYTF. The CDR3 bases that were read are TGCAGTGCTAGAAAGCGAAGCGGGCTTCCCGGGGGC.

The sample holds many counts of this clone. The read ends 3 residues shy of where the CDR3 ends; the end is completed using the germline J gene. The chain couples TRBV7-2 to TRBJ2-7; D possibly corresponds to TRBD2 (6 bases). V was trimmed by 5 bases and J by 3 bases, leaving 17 bases between them. CDR1 is SGHTA, CDR2 FQGNSA, per germline. The CDR3 is made up of 15 amino acids. The CDR3 loop reads CASSPRLGVLYEQYF. Partial CDR3 DNA: TGTGCCAGCAGCCCTAGACTAGGGGTCCTCTACGAG.

This clone showed up many times. From the germline J gene comes the end of the CDR3, since the read stops 3 residues before it. The gene calls are TRBV4-2 and TRBJ2-7, with D tentatively TRBD2 (6 bases). Between the trimmed V and J ends, which lost 0 bases and 0 bases, there was a span of 12 bases. The CDR3 loop spans 16 amino acids. Germline values: CDR1 LGHNA, CDR2 YNFKEQ. CDR3 DNA (partial): TGTGCCAGCAGCCAAGATTTGAGGAGGGGCTCCTACGAG. The encoded protein is CASSQDLRRGSYE. The whole CDR3 is CASSQDLRRGSYEQYF.

This clone appeared many times. The CDR3 is cut off 3 residues early in the read; its end comes from the germline J gene. V is TRBV5-1 and J is TRBJ2-2; unclear D gene. The CDR3 contains 15 residues. Germline CDR1 SGHRS, CDR2 YFSETQ. Trimming stripped 3 bases from V and 0 bases from J, with 9 bases between. The CDR3 reads CASSSRHANTGELFF. Partial CDR3 DNA: TGCGCCAGCAGCTCAAGACATGCGAACACCGGGGAG.

This clone was detected many times. The CDR3 is cut off 3 residues early in the read; its end comes from the germline J gene. This sequence joins TRBV19 and TRBJ2-1; 14 nucleotides match TRBD2. This CDR3 comprises 18 residues. The germline V gene has CDR1 LNHDA and CDR2 SQIVND (reference sequence). J gave up 2 bases and V 5 bases, and 8 bases lay outside the gene matches. The CDR3: CASSGQRLAGGTYNEQFF. CDR3 DNA (partial): TGTGCCAGTAGTGGTCAGAGACTAGCGGGAGGGACCTACAATGAG.

This clone occurred many times. The read is 3 residues too short to cover the CDR3 end, so that end is filled in from the germline J gene. This sequence joins TRBV7-2 and TRBJ2-1, with 7 bases fitting TRBD2. CDR3 length: 15 residues. V trimming: 6 bases; J trimming: 9 bases; junction bases outside the gene matches: 14. Germline V CDR1 and CDR2: SGHTA, FQGNSA. CDR3 DNA (partial): TGTGCCAGCAGTCTCGGAGCGGGGCGCAAAACTGAG. Protein product: CASSLGAGRKTE. The CDR3, in full, reads CASSLGAGRKTEQFF. Supplemented by reference TRBV7-2 and TRBJ2-1, the full variable domain reads GAGVSQSPSNKVTEKGKDVELRCDPISGHTALYWYRQSLGQGLEFLIYFQGNSAPDKSGLPSDRFSAERTGGSVSTLTIQRTQQEDSAVYLCASSLGAGRKTEQFFGPGTRLTVL.

This clone appeared many times. With the read ending 3 residues before the CDR3 end, the germline J gene is used to fill in that end. This chain joins TRBV7-9 and TRBJ2-7; TRBD1 agrees at 9 bases. The V segment lost 5 bases and the J segment 3 bases; nucleotides outside the gene matches: 8. The CDR3 covers 15 residues. Germline loops: CDR1 SEHNR, CDR2 FQNEAQ (reference sequence). The CDR3: CASSPPPGQGYEQYF. The sequenced part of the CDR3 DNA is TGTGCCAGCAGCCCCCCCCCGGGACAGGGCTACGAG. The whole variable domain, remainder taken from reference TRBV7-9 and TRBJ2-7, is DTGVSQNPRHKITKRGQNVTFRCDPISEHNRLYWYRQTLGQGPEFLTYFQNEAQLEKSRLLSDRFSAERPKGSFSTLEIQRTEQGDSAMYLCASSPPPGQGYEQYFGPGTRLTVT.

This clone was picked up many times. The CDR3 is cut off 3 residues early in the read; its end comes from the germline J gene. The chain is built from TRBV5-1 and TRBJ1-6; tentative D call: TRBD1 (5 bases). V was trimmed by 2 bases and J by 5 bases, leaving 11 bases between them. The length of the CDR3 is 15 residues. Germline V gives CDR1 SGHRS, CDR2 YFSETQ. The CDR3 sequence: CASSLEGINNSPLHF. CDR3 DNA (partial): TGCGCCAGCAGCTTAGAGGGGATAAATAATTCACCC.

This clone was counted many times. Sequencing ends 3 residues short of the CDR3 end; the germline J gene provides the rest. This chain uses TRBV7-2 with TRBJ2-7; 7 nucleotides match TRBD1. CDR1 is SGHTA, CDR2 FQGNSA, per germline. The CDR3 extends over 14 amino acids. The trim removed 1 base at V and 4 bases at J, leaving 4 bases unmatched. The sequenced CDR3 bases are TGTGCCAGCAGCTTAGGGCTGGGACAGTACGAG. Translation: CASSLGLGQYE. The whole CDR3 region reads CASSLGLGQYEQYF.

This clone was seen many times. The observed sequence ends 3 residues before the CDR3 terminus, with the missing tail filled in from the germline J gene. The genes are TRBV7-9 and TRBJ2-1, with 10 bases lining up with TRBD2. V lost 4 bases, J lost 6 bases, and 6 bases stayed unmatched. Looked up from germline, CDR1 is SEHNR and CDR2 is FQNEAQ (reference sequence). CDR3 length: 15 residues. CDR3 loop: CASSSGAGGGNEQFF. The CDR3 DNA, read in part, is TGTGCCAGCAGCTCGGGAGCGGGGGGGGGCAATGAG.

This clone was picked up many times. The CDR3 end falls 3 residues outside the read, so it is completed with the germline J gene. The chain uses TRBV20-1 and TRBJ1-1, with 8 bases lining up with TRBD1. This CDR3 comprises 14 residues. V gave up 6 bases and J gave up 2 bases; unmatched junction bases: 8. CDR1 is DFQATT and CDR2 is SNEGSKA in the germline V gene (reference sequence). The CDR3 protein is CSAGRQGLNTEAFF. The DNA read from the CDR3 is TGCAGTGCGGGTAGACAGGGGCTCAACACTGAA.

This clone was observed at least ten times. The CDR3 goes on 3 residues after the read ends, and that part is filled in from the germline J gene. This chain uses TRBV7-6 with TRBJ2-1, with 13 positions matching TRBD2. This CDR3 is 18 amino acids long. Germline-derived CDR1 and CDR2 are SGHVS and FNYEAQ. V lost 4 bases to trimming and J lost 1 base; unmatched junction nucleotides: 7. CDR3 bases read: TGTGCCAGCAGCTCAACTAGCGGGAGGGCCGGATCCTACAATGAG. Translating it yields CASSSTSGRAGSYNE. The whole CDR3 sequence reads CASSSTSGRAGSYNEQFF.

The table lists this clone with many counts. With the read ending 3 residues before the CDR3 end, the germline J gene is used to fill in that end. This chain joins TRBV20-1 and TRBJ1-1; D remains unclear. Germline CDR1 DFQATT, CDR2 SNEGSKA (reference sequence). V lost 3 bases and J 7 bases, leaving 9 bases between the germline ends. There are 11 residues in the CDR3. The CDR3 protein is CSARVGLEAFF. The CDR3 DNA, read in part, is TGCAGTGCTAGGGTTGGGCTTGAA.

This clone occurred many times. The sequence runs out 3 residues before the end of the CDR3; the remainder is reconstructed from the germline J gene. The chain carries TRBV12-3 or TRBV12-4 and TRBJ2-7, with D uncertain. The CDR3 runs to 13 residues. Trimming left V 3 bases short and J 2 bases short, with 8 bases between. The CDR3 here is CASSFQVPYEQYF. The CDR3 bases that were read are TGTGCCAGCAGTTTCCAGGTACCCTACGAG.

This clone was counted many times. The read ends 3 residues shy of where the CDR3 ends; the end is completed using the germline J gene. The chain joins TRBV20-1 to TRBJ2-2; D not certain. From germline, CDR1 is DFQATT and CDR2 SNEGSKA (reference sequence). This CDR3 has 11 amino acids. V lost 3 bases and J lost 9, with 8 bases in between. The CDR3 here is CSARGSRELFF. The sequenced CDR3 bases are TGCAGTGCTAGGGGCAGCCGGGAG.

This clone has ten or more counts. The read halts 3 residues ahead of the CDR3 end, with the missing end drawn from the germline J gene. The gene calls are TRBV20-1 and TRBJ1-3, with D unclear. Deletions cut 5 bases from V and 2 bases from J, with 13 bases between. The CDR3 length is 14 residues. In germline, CDR1 is DFQATT, CDR2 SNEGSKA (reference sequence). The CDR3 reads CSALIRGAGNTIYF. CDR3 DNA, as far as it was read: TGCAGTGCTCTTATCCGGGGTGCTGGAAACACC.

This clone was observed at least ten times. The read gets to within 3 residues of the CDR3 end, and the germline J gene fills in the rest. The chain employs TRBV10-1 and TRBJ2-2, with D hard to call. This CDR3 has 13 amino acids. V was cut by 5 bases and J by 7 bases, with 11 bases left in between. CDR1 is WNHNN, CDR2 SYGVQD, per germline (reference sequence). CDR3 amino acids: CASSPPEGGELFF. The sequenced part of the CDR3 DNA is TGCGCCAGCAGTCCCCCTGAAGGCGGGGAG.

This clone was detected many times. The read terminates 3 residues before the CDR3 end, so the remaining end is supplied by the germline J gene. V gene TRBV12-3 or TRBV12-4 combines with J gene TRBJ2-3, with a tentative D call TRBD1 (6 bases). The CDR3 has 17 amino acids. Trimming left V 1 base short and J 0 bases short, with 14 bases between. Incomplete CDR3 DNA: TGTGCCAGCAGTTTAGAGGGACATTTCACTAGCACAGATACG. Its translation: CASSLEGHFTSTDT. The entire CDR3 sequence reads CASSLEGHFTSTDTQYF.

This clone was counted at least ten times. The read stops 3 residues short of the end of the CDR3; the missing end is completed from the germline J gene. The same CDR3 can be traced to other DNA sequences in this sample. This chain connects TRBV20-1 to TRBJ2-2, with 8 nucleotides matching TRBD2. The J segment lost 6 bases and the V segment lost 0 bases, leaving 9 bases of the junction unmatched. This CDR3 is built from 16 residues. The V gene's germline CDR1 is DFQATT and CDR2 SNEGSKA (reference sequence). The sequenced CDR3 bases are TGCAGTGCTAGAGATATGGGACTAGTCTTTCCCGGGGAG. This sequence encodes CSARDMGLVFPGE. The whole CDR3 region reads CSARDMGLVFPGELFF.

There are many counts of this clone. The CDR3 sequence is CASSLNSGGDTQYF. The DNA read from the CDR3 is TGTGCCAGCAGCTTAAACAGCGGGGGGGATACG. The chain combines TRBV11-2 with TRBJ2-3; 9 nucleotides align to TRBD2. The observed sequence ends 3 residues before the CDR3 terminus, with the missing tail filled in from the germline J gene. With V trimmed by 2 bases and J by 6 bases, 3 bases remained unmatched. Germline loops: CDR1 SGHAT, CDR2 FQNNGV. The CDR3 has 14 amino acids.

This clone was counted ten times or more. The missing CDR3 end, 3 residues past where the read stops, is filled in from the germline J gene. The chain carries TRBV2 and TRBJ1-5, with D perhaps TRBD1 (5 bases). CDR1 and CDR2 from the germline V gene are SNHLY and FYNNEI. This CDR3 is built from 15 residues. V was pared by 3 bases and J by 7 bases, with 16 bases between. The sequenced CDR3 bases are TGTGCCAGCAGTGAGGGGGGGAGAGGGAGACAGCCC. It specifies CASSEGGRGRQP. The full CDR3 reads CASSEGGRGRQPQHF. The entire variable domain, with the rest obtained from reference TRBV2 and TRBJ1-5, is as follows: EPEVTQTPSHQVTQMGQEVILRCVPISNHLYFYWYRQILGQKVEFLVSFYNNEISEKSEIFDDQFSVERPDGSNFTLKIRSTKLEDSAMYFCASSEGGRGRQPQHFGDGTRLSIL.